Following are 7 T cell receptor beta chains from one sample sequenced in a study of T cell responses to AZD1222 COVID-19 vaccine. TCRdb's table, derived via immunoSEQ multiplex PCR, lists solely in-frame clones and lacks some. The table records fewer than 200,000 clones, around 88% of them present only once. Sample: peripheral blood, taken 28 days after the second AZD1222 dose. These receptors all come from an adult who received the AZD1222 COVID-19 vaccine.

The V call is TRBV10-3, the J call TRBJ2-7; D is tentatively TRBD1 or TRBD2 (5 bases each). The germline V and J ends were trimmed by 6 bases and 4 bases, with 22 bases remaining between them. This CDR3 region has 16 residues. Germline CDR1 reads ENHRY; CDR2 reads SYGVKD. CDR3 region: CAIRSRRTAKGYEQYF. As DNA, the CDR3 is TGTGCCATCAGGAGCCGGAGGACCGCAAAGGGGTACGAGCAGTACTTC.

The J gene is TRBJ1-2, the V gene TRBV6-5; D is possibly TRBD1 (5 bases). Deletions cut 11 bases from V and 2 bases from J, with 15 bases between. Germline-derived CDR1 and CDR2 are MNHEY and SVGAGI. The CDR3 has 13 amino acids. CDR3 bases: TGTGCCTCAGGGCGAGCGTCAAACTATGGCTACACCTTC. This encodes CASGRASNYGYTF.

V and J are TRBV24-1 and TRBJ2-5; D is unclear. V was clipped by 3 bases and J by 2 bases, with 6 bases between them. The germline gives CDR1 KGHDR, CDR2 SFDVKD. The CDR3 has 13 residues. The CDR3 protein is CATSDGRQETQYF. The CDR3 DNA reads TGTGCCACCAGTGATGGTCGTCAAGAGACCCAGTACTTC.

The rearrangement joins TRBV19 to TRBJ1-1, with D possibly being TRBD1 (5 bases). The V gene's germline CDR1 is LNHDA and CDR2 SQIVND (reference sequence). The V and J ends lost 6 bases and 2 bases respectively, with 13 bases between them. The CDR3 consists of 14 residues. In nucleotides, the CDR3 is TGTGCCAGTAGCCCCCGGGACGGAAACACTGAAGCTTTCTTT. Encoded protein: CASSPRDGNTEAFF.

This clone was picked up one time. The chain carries TRBV6-5 and TRBJ2-7; 7 nucleotides align to TRBD1. This CDR3 is built from 14 residues. With 6 bases clipped from V and 3 bases from J, the junction kept 8 bases outside the gene matches. The germline gives CDR1 MNHEY, CDR2 SVGAGI. The CDR3 bases are TGTGCCAGCAGGGATGACAGGGTAAGCTACGAGCAGTACTTC. Encoded protein: CASRDDRVSYEQYF.

Turning to this clone: Within the sample, other DNA sequences also encode this same CDR3. V usage is TRBV9 and J usage is TRBJ1-5; D is unclear. CDR1 and CDR2 (germline): SGDLS, YYNGEE. This CDR3 has 15 amino acids. V lost 5 bases and J lost 1, with 13 bases in between. The CDR3 sequence is CASSRTQESNQPQHF. For the CDR3, the DNA is TGTGCCAGCAGTCGTACCCAGGAGAGCAATCAGCCCCAGCATTTT.

This rearrangement joins TRBV7-9 to TRBJ1-1; no definite D call. Germline-derived CDR1 and CDR2 are SEHNR and FQNEAQ (reference sequence). Trimming cost V 3 bases and J 4 bases, with 9 bases left between them. The CDR3 has 13 residues. DNA of the CDR3: TGTGCCAGCAGCTTCATGGGGTCCACTGAAGCTTTCTTT. Amino acid sequence: CASSFMGSTEAFF.